This is a list of T cell receptor beta chains from one sample in a study of blood T cell repertoires in COVID-19. Here immunoSEQ multiplex PCR was the method, and the copy in TCRdb shows in-frame clones only, minus some. Among 150,000 to 200,000 clones listed, about four fifths were seen once. The sequenced sample consisted of peripheral blood. These receptors came from a man in his fifties or sixties with acute or convalescent COVID-19. Both conserved end residues are part of each CDR3. Fields, in order: D gene, V gene, clone size, J gene, CDR3 DNA, CDR3 protein. D genes are given only for firm matches. Size is omitted from some rows. Given values are once, few, many or a class for expanded clones.

NA	TRBV7-8	NA	TRBJ2-3	TGTGCCGCGGGGCCCCCTCTCACAGATACGCAGTATTTT	CAAGPPLTDTQYF
TRBD2	TRBV28	NA	TRBJ2-5	TGTGCCAGCAGTCCGAGGGGAGGGAGGGGAGAGACCCAGTACTTC	CASSPRGGRGETQYF
TRBD1	TRBV3-1/TRBV3-2	NA	TRBJ1-6	TGTGCCAGCAGCCAAGAAACAGGGGCGAATTCACCCCTCCACTTT	CASSQETGANSPLHF
TRBD1	TRBV19	NA	TRBJ1-4	TGTGCCAGTAGTATTTCAGGGGGGTATGAAAAACTGTTTTTT	CASSISGGYEKLFF
NA	TRBV3-1/TRBV3-2	NA	TRBJ1-1	TGTGCCAGCAGCCAAGGCAGGAACACTGAAGCTTTCTTT	CASSQGRNTEAFF
NA	TRBV5-1	NA	TRBJ2-3	TGCGCCAGCAGCTCGGGCGCGGGTACGCAGTATTTT	CASSSGAGTQYF
TRBD1	TRBV5-4	NA	TRBJ1-6	TGTGCCAGCAGCGGGGGACAGCAGAATTCACCCCTCCACTTT	CASSGGQQNSPLHF
TRBD2	TRBV5-6	NA	TRBJ2-1	TGTGCCAGCAGCGCGGCTAGCGGAAGCAATGAGCAGTTCTTC	CASSAASGSNEQFF
TRBD2	TRBV5-1	NA	TRBJ2-1	TGCGCCAGCAGCTTGGCCGGGACTAGCGGGAGGGGAGAGTTCTTC	CASSLAGTSGRGEFF
TRBD1	TRBV3-1/TRBV3-2	NA	TRBJ2-5	TGTGCCAGCAGCCGTGGCAGGGGGCCCTCGGAGACCCAGTACTTC	CASSRGRGPSETQYF
NA	TRBV15	NA	TRBJ1-4	TGTGCCACCAGCAGTGCCAGAAGTGAACAGGGAAAACTGTTTTTT	CATSSARSEQGKLFF
NA	TRBV20-1	NA	TRBJ2-7	TGCAGTGCCAGTGTGGGGGGTACCTACGAGCAGTACTTC	CSASVGGTYEQYF
NA	TRBV3-1/TRBV3-2	NA	TRBJ1-1	TGTGCCAGCAGCCAAGATTGGTGGGAGGGGCCCACTGAAGCTTTCTTT	CASSQDWWEGPTEAFF
NA	TRBV6-6	once	TRBJ1-6	TGTGCCAGCAGTTCGGACGGGATAAATTCACCCCTCCACTTT	CASSSDGINSPLHF
NA	TRBV5-5	NA	TRBJ2-7	TGTGCCAGCAGCTTCACAGACACCGCTTACTACGAGCAGTACTTC	CASSFTDTAYYEQYF
NA	TRBV6-4	few	TRBJ1-5	TGTGCCAGCAGTGAACAGCCGGGGATCAATCAGCCCCAGCATTTT	CASSEQPGINQPQHF
NA	TRBV9	once	TRBJ1-1	TGTGCCAGCAGCGTAGGGGCCGGGGGGACCTACACTGAAGCTTTCTTT	CASSVGAGGTYTEAFF
TRBD2	TRBV10-3	NA	TRBJ2-1	TGTGCCATCAGTGACCCTAGCGGTACCTACAATGAGCAGTTCTTC	CAISDPSGTYNEQFF
NA	TRBV4-2	NA	TRBJ1-5	TGTGCCAGCAGCCAAGAGTTAGGGCAGGGAGGCCAGCCCCAGCATTTT	CASSQELGQGGQPQHF
NA	TRBV12-3/TRBV12-4	NA	TRBJ2-1	TGTGCCAGCAGCCGAACGACAGCAAATGAGCAGTTCTTC	CASSRTTANEQFF
TRBD2	TRBV7-8	NA	TRBJ2-1	TGTGCCAGCAGCTTACGGACTAGCGGTATGCACAATGAGCAGTTCTTC	CASSLRTSGMHNEQFF
NA	TRBV11-1	NA	TRBJ1-1	TGTGCCAGCAGCTTAGCGCTAAGGGGAGCTTTCTTT	CASSLALRGAFF
NA	TRBV6-5	NA	TRBJ1-1	TGTGCCAGCAGGTCATGGTCGGGGGACACTGAAGCTTTCTTT	CASRSWSGDTEAFF
TRBD1	TRBV19	few	TRBJ1-5	TGTGCCAGTAGCCGCGGGACAGCTAGCAATCAGCCCCAGCATTTT	CASSRGTASNQPQHF
TRBD2	TRBV4-1	NA	TRBJ2-3	TGCGCCAGCAGCCAAGTAATTCTTGGCGGGAGGAGCACAGATACGCAGTATTTT	CASSQVILGGRSTDTQYF
NA	TRBV5-1	NA	TRBJ2-1	TGCGCCAGCAGCTTGGAGGCCCAGGGGTCCTACAATGAGCAGTTCTTC	CASSLEAQGSYNEQFF
TRBD2	TRBV24-1	once	TRBJ2-2	TGTGCCACCCGCGGGAGGAAGAACACCGGGGAGCTGTTTTTT	CATRGRKNTGELFF
NA	TRBV7-9	NA	TRBJ1-6	TGTGCCAGCAGCTTACCCATTTCACCCCTCCACTTT	CASSLPISPLHF
TRBD2	TRBV14	NA	TRBJ2-1	TGTGCCAGCAGCCAAGATCCGGGGGGAAGGCACAATGAGCAGTTCTTC	CASSQDPGGRHNEQFF
NA	TRBV10-2	few	TRBJ1-2	TGCGCCAGCAGTGAGTCTCCAGGGAACTATGGCTACACCTTC	CASSESPGNYGYTF
TRBD2	TRBV11-2	NA	TRBJ2-1	TGTGCCAGCAGCTTACTAGCGGGGAGCTCCTACAATGAGCAGTTCTTC	CASSLLAGSSYNEQFF
NA	TRBV28	NA	TRBJ2-3	TGTGCCAGCAGTTTAAGTGACAGGGGAGGGGATTTT	CASSLSDRGGDF
NA	TRBV12-3/TRBV12-4	NA	TRBJ2-1	TGTGCCAGCAGTTTAGCCCTCCCCAATGAGCAGTTCTTC	CASSLALPNEQFF
TRBD1	TRBV6-5	NA	TRBJ1-5	TGTGCCAGCCAGGGGGCGAGCAATCAGCCCCAGCATTTT	CASQGASNQPQHF
NA	TRBV24-1	NA	TRBJ2-1	TGTGCCACCAGTGATTTCCGGGTCCACGGGGTGGACTACAATGAGCAGTTCTTC	CATSDFRVHGVDYNEQFF
NA	TRBV6-2/TRBV6-3	NA	TRBJ1-5	TGTGCCAGCAGTTACCGGTCGGGCAATCAGCCCCAGCATTTT	CASSYRSGNQPQHF
TRBD1	TRBV27	NA	TRBJ2-3	TGTGCCAGCACGGTCGGGACAGGGAGCGCAGATACGCAGTATTTT	CASTVGTGSADTQYF
NA	TRBV24-1	NA	TRBJ2-1	TGTGCCACCAGTGATGGCAGGGTCTACAATGAGCAGTTCTTC	CATSDGRVYNEQFF
NA	TRBV29-1	NA	TRBJ1-1	TGCAGCGTTATGGAACAGGAGATGAACACTGAAGCTTTCTTT	CSVMEQEMNTEAFF
NA	TRBV19	NA	TRBJ1-5	TGTGCCAGTAACCCCAGGGGCAATCAGCCCCAGCATTTT	CASNPRGNQPQHF
TRBD1	TRBV7-9	NA	TRBJ2-7	TGTGCCAGCAGCCCCCCGAGCCCCGGGACAGGGGATTACGAGCAGTACTTC	CASSPPSPGTGDYEQYF
TRBD1	TRBV4-1	few	TRBJ1-2	TGCGCCAGCAGCCAGGGGACAGCCCGAACCTCTAACTATGGCTACACCTTC	CASSQGTARTSNYGYTF
NA	TRBV2	NA	TRBJ1-5	TGTGCCAGCAGTTCGGGATTCTTGGGGAGGCAGCCCCAGCATTTT	CASSSGFLGRQPQHF
TRBD1	TRBV5-5	NA	TRBJ1-5	TGTGCCAGCAGCTTGGTGCAGGGGGCTCCTTATCAGCCCCAGCATTTT	CASSLVQGAPYQPQHF
TRBD2	TRBV7-6	NA	TRBJ2-5	TGTGCCAGCAGCTTAAATAGCGGGGTGGAGACCCAGTACTTC	CASSLNSGVETQYF
NA	TRBV30	once	TRBJ2-1	TGTGCCTGGAGAGGGGGGGCAGGGAACTACAATGAGCAGTTCTTC	CAWRGGAGNYNEQFF
TRBD2	TRBV23-1	NA	TRBJ2-5	TGCGCCAGCAGTCTCGGGACTAGCGGGCCCCGGGAGGAAGAGACCCAGTACTTC	CASSLGTSGPREEETQYF
NA	TRBV7-2	NA	TRBJ1-5	TGTGCCAGCAGCTTTTATAGGGGCAGTAGCAATCAGCCCCAGCATTTT	CASSFYRGSSNQPQHF
NA	TRBV7-9	NA	TRBJ1-4	TGTGCCAGCAGCTTAACGGACAGTAATGAAAAACTGTTTTTT	CASSLTDSNEKLFF
NA	TRBV7-8	NA	TRBJ2-3	TGTGCCAGCAGCCCCCAGGCAGATACGCAGTATTTT	CASSPQADTQYF
NA	TRBV5-4	NA	TRBJ2-1	TGTGCCAGCAGCTTGTCGGGGGACAGAAGCAACAATGAGCAGTTCTTC	CASSLSGDRSNNEQFF
NA	TRBV6-5	NA	TRBJ2-3	TGTGCCAGTATCTGGTCTAGTCTGGCAGATACGCAGTATTTT	CASIWSSLADTQYF
NA	TRBV2	NA	TRBJ1-1	TGTGCCAGCAGTGTACAGGGATTTGAAGCTTTCTTT	CASSVQGFEAFF
TRBD1	TRBV6-5	NA	TRBJ1-6	TGTGCCAGCAGTTTAGTGACAGGGAGTAGTAATTCACCCCTCCACTTT	CASSLVTGSSNSPLHF
NA	TRBV15	few	TRBJ1-2	TGTGCCACCAGCAGAGATAAACATCAATATGGCTACACCTTC	CATSRDKHQYGYTF
NA	TRBV28	NA	TRBJ1-4	TGTGCCAGCAGCCTCCAGGGTGAAAAACTGTTTTTT	CASSLQGEKLFF
NA	TRBV7-2	NA	TRBJ1-5	TGTGCCAGCAGCGCCACAGCTAGCAATCAGCCCCAGCATTTT	CASSATASNQPQHF
NA	TRBV11-2	NA	TRBJ1-2	TGTGCCAGCAGCTTAGATCCTCCTGGCGGCTACACCTTC	CASSLDPPGGYTF
TRBD1	TRBV2	NA	TRBJ2-3	TGTGCCAGCAGCAGGGGGCAAGATACGCAGTATTTT	CASSRGQDTQYF
TRBD1	TRBV7-3	NA	TRBJ2-3	TGTGCCAGCAGCCTACAGGGGCCCTCTCCCACAGATACGCAGTATTTT	CASSLQGPSPTDTQYF